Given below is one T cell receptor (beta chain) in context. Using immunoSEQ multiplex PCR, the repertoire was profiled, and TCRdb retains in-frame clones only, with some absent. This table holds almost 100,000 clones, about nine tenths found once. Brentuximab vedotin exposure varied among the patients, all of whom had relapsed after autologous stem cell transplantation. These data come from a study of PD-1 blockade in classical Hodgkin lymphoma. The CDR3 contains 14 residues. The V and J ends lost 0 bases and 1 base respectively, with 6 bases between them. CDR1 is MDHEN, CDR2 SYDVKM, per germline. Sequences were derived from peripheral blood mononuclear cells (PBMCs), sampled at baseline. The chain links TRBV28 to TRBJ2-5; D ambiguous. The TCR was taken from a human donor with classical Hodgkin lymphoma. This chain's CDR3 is CASSLWVAQETQYF. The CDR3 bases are TGTGCCAGCAGTTTATGGGTCGCCCAAGAGACCCAGTACTTC. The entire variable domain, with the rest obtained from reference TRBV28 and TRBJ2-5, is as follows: DVKVTQSSRYLVKRTGEKVFLECVQDMDHENMFWYRQDPGLGLRLIYFSYDVKMKEKGDIPEGYSVSREKKERFSLILESASTNQTSMYLCASSLWVAQETQYFGPGTRLLVL.